Listed here are 22 T cell receptor beta chains from one sample, sequenced in a study of blood T cell repertoires in COVID-19 (dated by TCRdb to about 2020). Library generation was performed with the immunoSEQ multiplex PCR assay. Held by TCRdb, this immuneACCESS table contains in-frame sequences only and omits some clones. Under half of the omission traces to an unresolved V gene where checked; the cause of the rest is unknown. The table for this sample lists 45,000 to 65,000 clones; approximately 88% of them were counted only once. The top ten clones comprise roughly 10% of the sample. The sample was peripheral blood. Source of these receptors: a man aged 25-45 years with COVID-19, enrolled during active disease.

This clone has a handful of counts. One end of the junction fails to match germline, which may point to a read error. The chain couples TRBV7-7 to TRBJ2-1, with 10 nucleotides matching TRBD2. There are 15 residues in the CDR3. CDR1 is SSHAT and CDR2 is FNYEAQ in the germline V gene (reference sequence). The CDR3 region has the DNA TGTGCTAGCAGCTTCCAAGCGGGAGGGGGCCATGAGCAGTTCTTC. Its protein is CASSFQAGGGHEQFF.

The chain links TRBV19 to TRBJ2-7, with TRBD1 as a possible D gene (6 bases). Germline CDR1 reads LNHDA; CDR2 reads SQIVND (reference sequence). The CDR3 runs to 15 residues. V lost 5 bases and J lost 2, with 16 bases in between. The CDR3 DNA reads as TGTGCCAGTAGTGCTGATCGGGACACCACCTACGAGCAGTACTTC. It encodes CASSADRDTTYEQYF.

The rearrangement joins TRBV2 to TRBJ1-4; D may be TRBD1 (5 bases). This CDR3 has 12 amino acids. Trimming removed 8 bases at V and 2 bases at J, with 6 bases between. The germline gives CDR1 SNHLY, CDR2 FYNNEI. This CDR3 is CASGATNEKLFF. The DNA of the CDR3 is TGTGCCAGCGGGGCTACTAATGAAAAACTGTTTTTT. Full variable domain (outside the CDR3, taken from reference TRBV2 and TRBJ1-4): EPEVTQTPSHQVTQMGQEVILRCVPISNHLYFYWYRQILGQKVEFLVSFYNNEISEKSEIFDDQFSVERPDGSNFTLKIRSTKLEDSAMYFCASGATNEKLFFGSGTQLSVL.

The sample holds one count of this clone. The V call is TRBV6-6, the J call TRBJ1-2; 10 nucleotides align to TRBD1. In germline, CDR1 is MNHNY, CDR2 SVGAGI (reference sequence). V was clipped by 4 bases and J by 9 bases; unmatched bases: 11. The CDR3 loop spans 15 amino acids. The CDR3 nucleotides are TGTGCCAGCAGTTCCCGGGACAGGGGCCGCGGAAGCTACACCTTC. Amino acid sequence: CASSSRDRGRGSYTF.

The chain links TRBV18 to TRBJ2-3, with 9 bases that match TRBD2. The germline V gene has CDR1 KGHSH and CDR2 LQKENI. After removal of 0 bases from V and 8 bases from J, the junction contained 9 bases not matched to a gene. The CDR3 is 16 residues long. DNA for the CDR3: TGTGCCAGCTCACCACCCTCTAGCGGGGTTGGTAGTACGCAGTATTTT. Its protein product is CASSPPSSGVGSTQYF.

The chain joins TRBV6-2 or TRBV6-3 to TRBJ2-4; D possibly corresponds to TRBD1 (5 bases). The germline V and J ends were trimmed by 5 bases and 1 base, with 9 bases remaining between them. The CDR3 covers 14 residues. Germline V CDR1 and CDR2: MNHEY, SVGEGT. The DNA of the CDR3 is TGTGCCAGCAGTGGGGCCGTGGCCAAAAACATTCAGTACTTC. Translation: CASSGAVAKNIQYF.

The chain carries TRBV7-9 and TRBJ1-3; D is unresolved. Germline CDR1 reads SEHNR; CDR2 reads FQNEAQ (reference sequence). The CDR3 totals 15 residues. Trimming removed 0 bases from V and 0 bases from J, with 6 bases in between. CDR3 sequence (DNA): TGTGCCAGCAGCTTAGCGACACCCTCTGGAAACACCATATATTTT. This sequence encodes CASSLATPSGNTIYF.

The chain employs TRBV6-9 and TRBJ1-4; TRBD1 matches at 7 bases. The V gene end was trimmed by 1 base and the J gene end by 7 bases; junction bases not matched to a gene: 6. CDR1 is MNHGY, CDR2 SVAAGI, per germline. The CDR3 extends over 15 amino acids. CDR3 amino acids: CASSYLGTEPEKLFF. Here the CDR3 DNA reads TGTGCCAGCAGTTATTTGGGGACAGAGCCTGAAAAACTGTTTTTT.

The rearrangement joins TRBV10-1 to TRBJ1-1, with D perhaps matching TRBD1 (5 bases). The ends were cut back, 5 bases at V and 5 bases at J, with 12 bases in the middle. Per germline, CDR1 WNHNN and CDR2 SYGVQD (reference sequence). The CDR3 has 13 residues. The CDR3 bases are TGCGCCAGCAGTCCAGGGAAATTAACTGAAGCTTTCTTT. Its translation is CASSPGKLTEAFF.

V and J are TRBV6-1 and TRBJ1-2; 7 nucleotides match TRBD1. The junction had 5 bases not matched to a gene; V was cut back by 3 bases and J by 1 base. The CDR3 loop spans 15 amino acids. Germline V lookup: CDR1 MNHNS, CDR2 SASEGT. CDR3 DNA sequence: TGTGCCAGCAGTGAGCCAAGGGACAGTAACTATGGCTACACCTTC. It encodes CASSEPRDSNYGYTF.

The V call is TRBV4-1, the J call TRBJ1-1; 10 bases line up with TRBD1. Germline V CDR1 and CDR2: MGHRA, YSYEKL. J was trimmed by 8 bases and V by 3 bases; bases with no gene match: 9. This CDR3 has 15 residues. The CDR3 here is CASSQKTGGPPEAFF. The CDR3 DNA follows: TGCGCCAGCAGCCAGAAGACAGGGGGCCCACCCGAAGCTTTCTTT.

V and J are TRBV7-8 and TRBJ2-1; 9 positions match TRBD2. Trimming at V came to 1 base and at J to 7 bases, leaving 2 bases not matched to a gene. The CDR3 sequence is 14 residues long. Germline V gene lookup returns CDR1 SGHVS and CDR2 FQNEAQ. CDR3 DNA: TGTGCCAGCAGCTTAGTAGCGGGAGATAATGAGCAGTTCTTC. Protein sequence: CASSLVAGDNEQFF.

The V gene is TRBV18, the J gene TRBJ2-5; 9 bases are a match to TRBD2. Germline V gives CDR1 KGHSH, CDR2 LQKENI. CDR3 length equals 15 residues. The V gene end was trimmed by 5 bases and the J gene end by 1 base; junction bases not matched to a gene: 5. The CDR3 here is CASSFLAGRQETQYF. As DNA, the CDR3 is TGTGCCAGCTCATTTCTAGCGGGGCGCCAAGAGACCCAGTACTTC.

In the case of this clone: Other nucleotide sequences in the sample specify the same CDR3. The chain has TRBV7-9 and TRBJ1-1, with D unclear. The CDR3 sequence is 12 residues long. Trimming took 5 bases from V and 0 from J, leaving 4 bases between them. Looked up from germline, CDR1 is SEHNR and CDR2 is FQNEAQ (reference sequence). As DNA, the CDR3 is TGTGCCAGCAGCCCCTTGAACACTGAAGCTTTCTTT. This encodes CASSPLNTEAFF.

This chain joins TRBV7-3 and TRBJ2-2; D gene ambiguous. Germline CDR1 reads SGHTA; CDR2 reads FQGTGA. This CDR3 has 13 amino acids. V was trimmed by 2 bases and J by 5 bases, leaving 6 bases between them. The chain's CDR3 is CASSLVRTGELFF. The CDR3 nucleotides are TGTGCCAGCAGCTTAGTGAGGACCGGGGAGCTGTTTTTT. The whole variable domain, remainder taken from reference TRBV7-3 and TRBJ2-2, is GAGVSQTPSNKVTEKGKYVELRCDPISGHTALYWYRQSLGQGPEFLIYFQGTGAADDSGLPNDRFFAVRPEGSVSTLKIQRTERGDSAVYLCASSLVRTGELFFGEGSRLTVL.

The chain couples TRBV24-1 to TRBJ2-7; 9 bases align to TRBD1. V gave up 9 bases and J gave up 3 bases; unmatched junction bases: 5. This CDR3 spans 13 amino acids. CDR1 and CDR2 (germline): KGHDR, SFDVKD. In nucleotides, the CDR3 is TGTGCCACCTCGGACAGGGGACGCTACGAGCAGTACTTC. This translates into CATSDRGRYEQYF.

The rearrangement links TRBV5-4 to TRBJ1-1; D remains unclear. The CDR3 runs 14 residues. The germline V gene encodes CDR1 SGHNT and CDR2 YYREEE (reference sequence). V was pared by 4 bases and J by 1 base, with 11 bases between. CDR3 in DNA: TGTGCCAGCAGCACGGTAACTACGAACACTGAAGCTTTCTTT. Residues: CASSTVTTNTEAFF.

This rearrangement joins TRBV2 to TRBJ2-7; 10 nucleotides align to TRBD1. This CDR3 spans 14 amino acids. Germline CDR1 is SNHLY and CDR2 is FYNNEI. V lost 8 bases and J lost 6; bases outside the gene matches: 10. CDR3 nucleotide sequence: TGTGCCAGCGCAGAGCCCGGGACAGGGGCCGAGCAGTACTTC. Translating gives CASAEPGTGAEQYF.

The genes are TRBV24-1 and TRBJ2-7; 8 bases line up with TRBD2. This CDR3 spans 15 amino acids. Germline CDR1 reads KGHDR; CDR2 reads SFDVKD. V trimming: 3 bases; J trimming: 3 bases; junction bases outside the gene matches: 6. In DNA, the CDR3 is TGTGCCACCAGTGATCCAATAGCGGGATTCTACGAGCAGTACTTC. Translation: CATSDPIAGFYEQYF.

V and J are TRBV28 and TRBJ1-4; D not resolved. The V end lost 8 bases, the J end lost 8 bases, and 15 bases lay between the germline ends. This CDR3 region has 13 residues. Germline V CDR1 and CDR2: MDHEN, SYDVKM. CDR3 region: CASQRRVKEKLFF. DNA of the CDR3: TGTGCCAGCCAAAGGAGGGTAAAAGAAAAACTGTTTTTT.

The chain is built from TRBV30 and TRBJ1-2, with D perhaps TRBD1 (6 bases). There are 16 residues in the CDR3. The germline V gene encodes CDR1 GTSNPN and CDR2 SVGIG (reference sequence). V dropped 7 bases and J dropped 4 bases, with 25 bases sitting between them. The CDR3 sequence is CASLFAGAGATYGYTF. In nucleotides, the CDR3 is TGTGCCTCATTATTCGCGGGGGCAGGGGCCACCTATGGCTACACCTTC.

This chain connects TRBV5-1 to TRBJ2-3; D may be TRBD1 (5 bases). Germline loops: CDR1 SGHRS, CDR2 YFSETQ. Between the trimmed V and J ends, which lost 4 bases and 1 base, there was a span of 16 bases. This CDR3 has 16 amino acids. The CDR3 nucleotides are TGCGCCAGCAGCCTGGGATTAATAGGGGGCACAGATACGCAGTATTTT. Its translation: CASSLGLIGGTDTQYF. Based on the CDR3 plus reference TRBV5-1 and TRBJ2-3, the full variable domain is KAGVTQTPRYLIKTRGQQVTLSCSPISGHRSVSWYQQTPGQGLQFLFEYFSETQRNKGNFPGRFSGRQFSNSRSEMNVSTLELGDSALYLCASSLGLIGGTDTQYFGPGTRLTVL.